The 29 T cell receptor beta chains reported below all come from one sample, sequenced in a study of blood T cell repertoires in COVID-19. Sequenced by immunoSEQ multiplex PCR; TCRdb stores in-frame clones only, minus some. The sample lists 150,000 to 200,000 clones, just under 90% occurring once. Sequences were obtained from peripheral blood. Source of these receptors: a young woman who had recovered from COVID-19.

V and J are TRBV6-4 and TRBJ2-2, with 7 bases fitting TRBD2. The CDR3 is made up of 15 amino acids. The V and J ends lost 6 bases and 3 bases, in that order; junction bases with no gene match: 7. Germline lookup yields CDR1 MRHNA and CDR2 SNTAGT. CDR3 in DNA: TGTGCCAGCAGCATACAGGCGGGGGACACCGGGGAGCTGTTTTTT. This gives the protein CASSIQAGDTGELFF.

V and J are TRBV18 and TRBJ1-1, with D possibly matching TRBD1 (6 bases). In germline, CDR1 is KGHSH, CDR2 LQKENI. With 3 bases removed from V and 2 bases from J, the gap between germline ends came to 16 bases. The CDR3 is made up of 16 amino acids. The DNA of the CDR3 is TGTGCCAGCTCACCCCTCCCGGGACACGATAACACTGAAGCTTTCTTT. Protein product: CASSPLPGHDNTEAFF.

This clone occurred once. The J gene is TRBJ1-2, the V gene TRBV6-2 or TRBV6-3; the match to TRBD1 covers 12 bases. With V trimmed by 4 bases and J by 8 bases, 17 bases remained unmatched. This CDR3 is built from 18 residues. Germline lookup yields CDR1 MNHEY and CDR2 SVGEGT. The CDR3 spells CASSLSGTGGVMPGGYTF. The CDR3 DNA is TGTGCCAGCAGTTTGTCCGGGACAGGGGGCGTAATGCCTGGCGGCTACACCTTC.

This chain uses TRBV18 with TRBJ1-5, with D possibly being TRBD1 (5 bases). Trimming cost V 6 bases and J 1 base, with 13 bases left between them. The V gene's germline CDR1 is KGHSH and CDR2 LQKENI. The CDR3 is made up of 15 amino acids. The DNA for the CDR3 is TGTGCCAGCTCGGGGGGGACCGGAAGCAATCAGCCCCAGCATTTT. This sequence encodes CASSGGTGSNQPQHF.

This chain uses TRBV6-6 with TRBJ2-1; 12 bases match TRBD2. The CDR3 runs 19 residues. J gave up 3 bases and V 5 bases, and 14 bases lay outside the gene matches. Germline loops: CDR1 MNHNY, CDR2 SVGAGI (reference sequence). In DNA, the CDR3 is TGTGCCAGCAGTCGACCCAGAAGACTAGCGGGAGTACTCTACAATGAGCAGTTCTTC. This codes for CASSRPRRLAGVLYNEQFF.

V usage is TRBV9 and J usage is TRBJ2-7, with a tentative D call TRBD1 (6 bases). The germline CDR1 and CDR2 sequences are SGDLS and YYNGEE. The CDR3 runs to 14 residues. Trimming removed 0 bases at V and 3 bases at J, with 10 bases between. CDR3: CASSVAAGDYEQYF. The CDR3 nucleotides are TGTGCCAGCAGCGTAGCGGCAGGGGACTACGAGCAGTACTTC. Looking up the rest from reference TRBV9 and TRBJ2-7 gives the full variable domain: DSGVTQTPKHLITATGQRVTLRCSPRSGDLSVYWYQQSLDQGLQFLIQYYNGEERAKGNILERFSAQQFPDLHSELNLSSLELGDSALYFCASSVAAGDYEQYFGPGTRLTVT.

This clone was picked up a small number of times. The chain employs TRBV7-3 and TRBJ2-1, with 8 bases identical to TRBD2. V shed 5 bases, J shed 4 bases, and the junction held 13 bases outside the gene matches. This CDR3 comprises 17 residues. Germline CDR1 and CDR2: SGHTA and FQGTGA. The chain's CDR3 is CASSPFGGGGLYNEQFF. The CDR3, as DNA: TGTGCCAGCAGCCCCTTTGGGGGCGGGGGGCTTTACAATGAGCAGTTCTTC.

The rearrangement links TRBV18 to TRBJ2-5, with 10 bases lining up with TRBD2. This CDR3 is built from 15 residues. V lost 2 bases, J lost 5 bases, and 5 bases stayed unmatched. Germline V lookup: CDR1 KGHSH, CDR2 LQKENI. The CDR3 loop reads CASSPLAGGGETQYF. The CDR3 DNA reads TGTGCCAGCTCACCATTAGCGGGAGGAGGGGAGACCCAGTACTTC.

V usage is TRBV24-1 and J usage is TRBJ2-3, with TRBD2 identical over 9 bases. There are 15 residues in the CDR3. V was pared by 7 bases and J by 2 bases, with 6 bases of the junction left unmatched. Per germline, CDR1 KGHDR and CDR2 SFDVKD. CDR3 sequence: CATSGTSGHTDTQYF. CDR3 nucleotide sequence: TGTGCCACCAGCGGTACTAGCGGGCACACAGATACGCAGTATTTT.

The rearrangement joins TRBV30 to TRBJ2-3, with D maybe TRBD2 (6 bases). The CDR3 is 15 amino acids. V gave up 6 bases and J gave up 1 base, with 17 bases separating them. Germline loops: CDR1 GTSNPN, CDR2 SVGIG (reference sequence). The CDR3 is CACQTLARGTDTQYF. DNA for the CDR3: TGTGCCTGCCAGACCCTAGCGAGAGGCACAGATACGCAGTATTTT.

This clone was detected a few times. V and J are TRBV30 and TRBJ2-1; perhaps TRBD2 as D (6 bases). V gave up 4 bases and J gave up 6 bases, with 10 bases separating them. The CDR3 has 12 residues. From germline, CDR1 is GTSNPN and CDR2 SVGIG (reference sequence). The CDR3 DNA reads as TGTGCCTGGACTAGCGTGGCCAATGAGCAGTTCTTC. This encodes CAWTSVANEQFF. Supplemented by reference TRBV30 and TRBJ2-1, the full variable domain reads SQTIHQWPATLVQPVGSPLSLECTVEGTSNPNLYWYRQAAGRGLQLLFYSVGIGQISSEVPQNLSASRPQDRQFILSSKKLLLSDSGFYLCAWTSVANEQFFGPGTRLTVL.

The chain uses TRBV19 and TRBJ2-7, with D possibly being TRBD1 (6 bases). The CDR3 runs to 14 residues. Germline CDR1 LNHDA, CDR2 SQIVND (reference sequence). V gave up 6 bases and J gave up 3 bases, with 15 bases separating them. In nucleotides, the CDR3 is TGTGCCAGTAGCCCTGAATGGGGGCGCTACGAGCAGTACGTC. As protein: CASSPEWGRYEQYV.

V gene TRBV6-2 or TRBV6-3 combines with J gene TRBJ2-2, with 13 bases that match TRBD2. The V gene end was trimmed by 2 bases and the J gene end by 0 bases; junction bases not matched to a gene: 9. This CDR3 region has 20 residues. Germline CDR1 and CDR2: MNHEY and SVGEGT. CDR3 sequence: CASSYPPGLAGSSNTGELFF. The CDR3 DNA is TGTGCCAGCAGTTACCCGCCGGGACTAGCGGGGAGTTCGAACACCGGGGAGCTGTTTTTT.

The DNA of the CDR3 is TGTGCCACCAGTGATTCCGGGACAGGGAGAGGCTACACCTTC. Residues: CATSDSGTGRGYTF. The V call is TRBV24-1, the J call TRBJ1-2, with TRBD1 identical over 9 bases. The CDR3 totals 14 residues. V shed 2 bases and J 8 bases; nucleotides not matched to a gene: 5. Germline V gene data show CDR1 as KGHDR and CDR2 as SFDVKD.

The rearrangement links TRBV15 to TRBJ1-3, with D uncertain. V lost 1 base and J lost 0, with 7 bases in between. The germline V gene has CDR1 LNHNV and CDR2 YYDKDF (reference sequence). The CDR3 contains 15 residues. The CDR3 loop reads CATSRGGDSGNTIYF. The CDR3 region has the DNA TGTGCCACCAGCAGAGGCGGAGACTCTGGAAACACCATATATTTT.

V and J are TRBV20-1 and TRBJ1-2; D is possibly TRBD1 (6 bases). V lost 3 bases to trimming and J lost 4 bases, with 12 bases between them. Germline V gene lookup returns CDR1 DFQATT and CDR2 SNEGSKA (reference sequence). The CDR3 has 13 amino acids. This CDR3 is CSASWDTLYGYTF. CDR3 nucleotide sequence: TGCAGTGCTAGTTGGGACACTCTCTATGGCTACACCTTC.

The V gene is TRBV2, the J gene TRBJ2-1; 9 bases are shared with TRBD1. This CDR3 has 15 residues. Germline values: CDR1 SNHLY, CDR2 FYNNEI. V dropped 7 bases and J dropped 9; count of bases not matched to a gene: 13. This CDR3 is CASIKGGQGTVEQFF. The CDR3 nucleotides read TGTGCCAGCATCAAAGGGGGACAGGGTACGGTTGAGCAGTTCTTC.

This clone was detected only once. The rearrangement uses TRBV2 and TRBJ2-3, with TRBD1 matching over 7 bases. This CDR3 contains 16 residues. Germline V gene data show CDR1 as SNHLY and CDR2 as FYNNEI. Unmatched junction bases numbered 12, after V lost 7 bases and J lost 2 bases. The CDR3: CASNSPGTVTTDTQYF. The CDR3 DNA is TGTGCCAGCAACTCGCCTGGGACAGTAACCACAGATACGCAGTATTTT.

V is TRBV18 and J is TRBJ1-3; TRBD1 is a possible D gene (5 bases). CDR3 length: 14 amino acids. CDR1 and CDR2 from the germline V gene are KGHSH and LQKENI. Trimming left V 6 bases short and J 2 bases short, with 11 bases between. DNA of the CDR3: TGTGCCAGCTCCCATGACAGCGCTGGAAACACCATATATTTT. Its protein is CASSHDSAGNTIYF.

Comments on this clone: Other DNA sequences in this specimen translate into the identical CDR3. The J gene is TRBJ2-1, the V gene TRBV4-2; 10 positions match TRBD2. The CDR3 spans 16 residues. Germline lookup yields CDR1 LGHNA and CDR2 YNFKEQ. With V trimmed by 6 bases and J by 0 bases, 5 bases remained unmatched. CDR3 DNA: TGTGCCAGCAGTCTGACTAGCGGGTCCTCCTACAATGAGCAGTTCTTC. Its translation is CASSLTSGSSYNEQFF.

This clone showed up just a few times. The chain combines TRBV6-1 with TRBJ2-1; 9 bases are shared with TRBD2. Trimming cost V 0 bases and J 10 bases; bases outside gene matches: 13. The CDR3 runs to 17 residues. Germline V lookup: CDR1 MNHNS, CDR2 SASEGT. CDR3 in amino acids: CASSEASLAGTTGEQFF. The CDR3 region has the DNA TGTGCCAGCAGTGAAGCAAGTCTAGCGGGGACAACGGGCGAGCAGTTCTTC.

The chain combines TRBV6-4 with TRBJ2-1; 11 bases line up with TRBD2. This CDR3 contains 15 residues. The junction had 5 bases not matched to a gene; V was cut back by 2 bases and J by 8 bases. Germline V gives CDR1 MRHNA, CDR2 SNTAGT. CDR3 nucleotide sequence: TGTGCCAGCAGTGACAGTAGCGGGGGGGTAGATGAGCAGTTCTTC. It is translated as CASSDSSGGVDEQFF.

The CDR3 coding sequence is TGCAGTGCAGAGAGGGGGGATACGCAGTATTTT. Translating gives CSAERGDTQYF. The chain combines TRBV20-1 with TRBJ2-3, with a weak D call TRBD1 (6 bases). The germline V gene encodes CDR1 DFQATT and CDR2 SNEGSKA (reference sequence). Trimming stripped 6 bases from V and 6 bases from J, with 10 bases between. The CDR3 has 11 amino acids.

This sequence joins TRBV3-1 (or the pseudogene TRBV3-2) and TRBJ2-5; maybe TRBD1 (6 bases). The CDR3 has 14 amino acids. Trimming shortened V by 1 base and J by 4 bases, and 10 bases separated the two germline ends. Germline CDR1 and CDR2: LGHDT and YNNKEL (reference sequence). The CDR3 protein is CASSQVQGGETQYF. The CDR3 region has the DNA TGTGCCAGCAGCCAAGTACAGGGTGGAGAGACCCAGTACTTC.

The chain couples TRBV18 to TRBJ2-7; 8 nucleotides align to TRBD1. The ends lost 5 bases at V and 1 base at J; junction bases unmatched: 4. Germline CDR1 reads KGHSH; CDR2 reads LQKENI. This CDR3 contains 14 residues. Here the CDR3 reads CASSGTGGSYEQYF. The CDR3 DNA follows: TGTGCCAGCTCAGGAACAGGGGGGTCCTACGAGCAGTACTTC.

The V gene is TRBV29-1, the J gene TRBJ1-1; D may be TRBD1 (6 bases). This CDR3 has 13 amino acids. Deletions cut 4 bases from V and 5 bases from J, with 14 bases between. Germline CDR1 reads SQVTM; CDR2 reads ANQGSEA. The CDR3 DNA is TGCAGCGTTGGGGCGGGGGGGCTGACTGAAGCTTTCTTT. This sequence encodes CSVGAGGLTEAFF.

This clone was seen a single time. The J gene is TRBJ2-7, the V gene TRBV7-3; 15 positions agree with TRBD2. CDR1 and CDR2 from the germline V gene are SGHTA and FQGTGA. The length of the CDR3 is 16 residues. The V gene end was trimmed by 5 bases and the J gene end by 2 bases; junction bases not matched to a gene: 4. CDR3 in DNA: TGTGCCAGCAGCGAGGGGACTAGCGGGAGGACCTACGAGCAGTACGTC. Residues: CASSEGTSGRTYEQYV.

The rearrangement uses TRBV29-1 and TRBJ1-1, with 7 positions matching TRBD1. Germline CDR1 reads SQVTM; CDR2 reads ANQGSEA. J lost 5 bases, V lost 5 bases, and 8 bases had no gene match. The CDR3 covers 13 residues. The CDR3 sequence is CSVLRGPGTEAFF. Here the CDR3 DNA reads TGCAGCGTTCTAAGGGGGCCAGGGACTGAAGCTTTCTTT.

In DNA, the CDR3 is TGTGCCAGCAGTCTACTAGCGGGATTCGTCTCCTACGAGCAGTACTTC. This gives the protein CASSLLAGFVSYEQYF. The rearrangement joins TRBV6-2 or TRBV6-3 to TRBJ2-7, with 10 bases identical to TRBD2. CDR3 length: 16 amino acids. With V trimmed by 5 bases and J by 0 bases, 7 bases remained unmatched. Germline V gene lookup returns CDR1 MNHEY and CDR2 SVGEGT.